This T cell receptor beta chain was observed in a study of T-cell reconstitution after alpha-beta-depleted transplantation in children. At least ten counts were recorded for this clonotype. What it recognizes is unknown. The authors prepared the TCRbeta library with unique molecular identifiers. Using its own MiXCR run on the PCR reads, TCRdb lists one record per CDR3 protein. In the table there are around 440,000 distinct CDR3 sequences, about 10% of which are singletons. General observations from the study: Elevated TCRbeta diversity at day 60 was traced, in some patients, to surviving recipient T cells and thymic progenitors. Two months or so post-transplant, alpha-beta T cells reportedly derived from several hundred expanded graft clones. From newly produced T cells came most of the T-cell counts and diversity one year after transplant.

Source: PBMCs, taken before TCRalphabeta/CD19-depleted stem cell transplant. This sequence was found in a child aged 2-15 years with inherited bone marrow failure, due to receive a stem cell transplant.

The CDR3 nucleotides are TGTGCCAGCAGTTACTCGACGGGTCTCACTGAAGCTTTCTTT. Protein sequence: CASSYSTGLTEAFF. This rearrangement joins TRBV6-5 to TRBJ1-1; D is unclear. This CDR3 is built from 14 residues. The germline gives CDR1 MNHEY, CDR2 SVGAGI. Trimming removed 0 bases at V and 4 bases at J, with 9 bases between.